The rows below give T cell receptor beta chains drawn from one sample of a study of siplizumab effects on memory and regulatory T cells. Some clones are missing from TCRdb's copy, which holds only in-frame ones; the method was immunoSEQ multiplex PCR. The sample lists over 100,000 clones; around 95% were seen once. Specimen: non-Treg CD4+ T cells sorted from blood. These receptors all stem from a human donor in good health. Both conserved end residues are part of each CDR3. D genes are given only for firm matches. Some rows mark clone size as missing; the rest say once, few, many or name a class of expanded clone.

J gene: TRBJ1-6
clone size: NA
V gene: TRBV19
D gene: NA
CDR3 protein: CASREGSANSPLHF
CDR3 DNA: TGTGCCAGTAGAGAGGGGTCTGCAAATTCACCCCTCCACTTT

J gene: TRBJ2-2
clone size: NA
V gene: TRBV9
D gene: NA
CDR3 protein: CASSAGTFNTGELFF
CDR3 DNA: TGTGCCAGCAGCGCCGGGACTTTTAACACCGGGGAGCTGTTTTTT

J gene: TRBJ1-5
clone size: NA
V gene: TRBV7-9
D gene: NA
CDR3 protein: CASSDEGQPQHF
CDR3 DNA: TGTGCCAGCAGCGACGAGGGGCAGCCCCAGCATTTT

J gene: TRBJ1-1
clone size: once
V gene: TRBV7-2
D gene: NA
CDR3 protein: CATHRGTVNTEAFF
CDR3 DNA: TGTGCCACCCACCGGGGGACGGTGAACACTGAAGCTTTCTTT

J gene: TRBJ2-3
clone size: NA
V gene: TRBV10-3
D gene: TRBD1
CDR3 protein: CAISDPGQGITDTQYF
CDR3 DNA: TGTGCCATCAGTGACCCGGGACAGGGGATCACAGATACGCAGTATTTT

J gene: TRBJ2-5
clone size: NA
V gene: TRBV6-4
D gene: NA
CDR3 protein: CASSDLRGTQYF
CDR3 DNA: TGTGCCAGCAGTGACCTCCGGGGGACCCAGTACTTC

J gene: TRBJ1-4
clone size: NA
V gene: TRBV5-5
D gene: NA
CDR3 protein: CASSSNGNEKLFF
CDR3 DNA: TGTGCCAGCAGCTCAAACGGTAATGAAAAACTGTTTTTT

J gene: TRBJ1-6
clone size: NA
V gene: TRBV7-9
D gene: TRBD1
CDR3 protein: CASSLGLGQGESPLHF
CDR3 DNA: TGTGCCAGCAGCTTAGGGTTGGGACAGGGTGAATCACCCCTCCACTTT

J gene: TRBJ2-5
clone size: NA
V gene: TRBV6-5
D gene: TRBD2
CDR3 protein: CASSYLQTSGETQYF
CDR3 DNA: TGTGCCAGCAGTTACCTCCAGACTAGCGGGGAGACCCAGTACTTC

J gene: TRBJ1-5
clone size: NA
V gene: TRBV19
D gene: TRBD1
CDR3 protein: CASSITPKKDRDRPGNQPQHF
CDR3 DNA: TGTGCCAGTAGTATAACCCCGAAGAAAGACAGGGATCGCCCAGGCAATCAGCCCCAGCATTTT

J gene: TRBJ1-1
clone size: NA
V gene: TRBV7-3
D gene: NA
CDR3 protein: CASSLRGGEGNTEAFF
CDR3 DNA: TGTGCCAGCAGCCTAAGGGGCGGGGAGGGGAACACTGAAGCTTTCTTT

J gene: TRBJ1-5
clone size: NA
V gene: TRBV30
D gene: NA
CDR3 protein: CAWSGGSNQPQHF
CDR3 DNA: TGTGCCTGGAGTGGCGGTAGCAATCAGCCCCAGCATTTT

J gene: TRBJ2-5
clone size: NA
V gene: TRBV19
D gene: NA
CDR3 protein: CASSISTGAVQETQYF
CDR3 DNA: TGTGCCAGTAGTATTTCTACCGGGGCTGTCCAAGAGACCCAGTACTTC

J gene: TRBJ1-1
clone size: NA
V gene: TRBV7-3
D gene: TRBD1
CDR3 protein: CASSLYPPRQGGTEAFF
CDR3 DNA: TGTGCCAGCAGCTTATACCCCCCCCGACAGGGCGGCACTGAAGCTTTCTTT

J gene: TRBJ2-5
clone size: NA
V gene: TRBV5-3
D gene: NA
CDR3 protein: CARSLALTAQGQETQYF
CDR3 DNA: TGTGCCAGAAGCTTGGCCCTAACGGCACAGGGCCAAGAGACCCAGTACTTC

J gene: TRBJ1-4
clone size: NA
V gene: TRBV10-3
D gene: NA
CDR3 protein: CAISAGTGEKLFF
CDR3 DNA: TGTGCCATCAGTGCCGGAACCGGCGAAAAACTGTTTTTT

J gene: TRBJ2-7
clone size: NA
V gene: TRBV5-1
D gene: NA
CDR3 protein: CASSLNTYEQYF
CDR3 DNA: TGCGCCAGCAGCTTGAACACCTACGAGCAGTACTTC

J gene: TRBJ1-1
clone size: NA
V gene: TRBV7-9
D gene: NA
CDR3 protein: CASSLGPELTGRGAFF
CDR3 DNA: TGTGCCAGCAGCTTAGGCCCCGAATTAACGGGGCGGGGGGCTTTCTTT